One TCR beta chain is described in this entry. Its antigen is not known. This entry belongs to a study of T cell responses to AZD1222 COVID-19 vaccine. Study-level results: The donor cohort was predominantly white British with a female majority, and clonal diversity may have been underestimated.

Germline values: CDR1 LGHNA, CDR2 YSLEER. V dropped 0 bases and J dropped 2 bases, with 16 bases sitting between them. The CDR3 has 17 residues. Assay: immunoSEQ multiplex PCR; the TCRdb copy retains only in-frame clones and omits some. The sample holds 200,000 or so clones; approximately 92% are singletons and the top ten take about 10%. Sequencing was performed on peripheral blood, taken on day 0 of AZD1222 vaccination. The source is an adult in good health. V and J are TRBV4-3 and TRBJ1-1, with D tentatively TRBD1 (5 bases). CDR3 sequence (DNA): TGCGCCAGCAGCCAAGAGTCGACTCGGGGCCCCAACACTGAAGCTTTCTTT. Its protein is CASSQESTRGPNTEAFF.